This paragraph reports one T cell receptor beta chain. Its specific antigen is unknown. No qualities accompany the bases; no much larger clone lies one base away. Without any cell sorting, total RNA and DNA were extracted together from approximately 22-30 mg of bulk tissue using the AllPrep DNA/RNA mini kit. Between late 2015 and March 2016, about five patients in China with histopathologically diagnosed primary liver carcinoma had surgical resection. At the time of sampling, the patients had chronic HBV infection and had not received any treatment. Each tumor was sampled at five spatially separated regions: the tumor centre plus the superior, inferior, left-lateral and right-lateral poles. More than 85% viable tumor cells were found by histology in every tumor sample. Each fresh piece of tumor and adjacent tissue was cut in two, with one half stored in RNAlater at -80 degrees C and the other half sent for histology.

Using a constant-region primer and ProtoScript II reverse transcriptase, TCRbeta-specific cDNA was reverse-transcribed from approximately 0.5 ug total RNA. Construction of the TCRbeta libraries relied on three nested rounds of multiplex PCR, following a slightly modified ARM-PCR procedure. Each of the first two PCR rounds ran for approximately 9 cycles and used multiplex TRBV1-TRBV30 forward primers together with a Cbeta reverse primer. A final 25-cycle PCR with Deep VentR polymerase added sample barcodes and Illumina adapters. Before sequencing, amplicons between 200 and 500 bp were purified from gel using a QIAquick gel extraction kit. An Illumina HiSeq 2500 was used to sequence the TCRbeta amplicons with 250-bp paired-end reads. As for how the authors treated the data: Quality trimming of reads was performed with Trimmomatic v0.33, and paired reads were merged with FLASH v1.2.11 so that full CDR3 sequences could be recovered. V, D and J germline segments were assigned to the rearranged TCRbeta sequences using MiGEC v1.2.1b. VDJtools v1.0.0 computed clonotype statistics and Shannon-Wiener diversity indices. Except for diversity analysis, only the 250 most abundant clonotypes of each sample were used in subsequent analyses to reduce sampling bias. The raw public reads went through TCRdb reprocessing: fastp at Q25, MiXCR clone calling, in-frame beta chains kept. Each CDR3 protein appears once, grouped with its most common genes and DNA. TCRdb, not the original authors, processed these V and J calls. For this sample the table gives about 190,000 distinct CDR3 sequences, of which around four fifths were detected only once. The ten top clones hold around a sixth of the sample.

CDR1 and CDR2 are drawn from the germline V gene (reference sequence): GTSNPN, SVGIG. The V end loses 3 bases and the J end loses 3 bases, and a stretch of 15 bases separates them. Measured from the cysteine to the phenylalanine, the CDR3 is 14 residues long. Just CDR3 DNA is preserved here, 42 bases in frame from base 1. The source of the sample is a study of tumor-infiltrating lymphocytes in primary liver carcinoma (dated by TCRdb to the late 2010s). The study in broad terms: Of the five patients (three men and two women, aged 30 to 69 years), four had hepatocellular carcinoma and one had combined HCC and intrahepatic cholangiocarcinoma. Each sample produced roughly 3.5 to 7.5 million productive TCRbeta reads, and read depth showed no significant difference between tissue types. The five patients had tumors of stage T1-T3 N0M0, with maximum diameters ranging from roughly 4 to 11 cm. A total of 35 or so specimens from 5 patients went through TCRbeta repertoire sequencing, namely 25 tumor regions, 5 adjacent noncancerous liver tissues and 5 peripheral blood samples. The 20 to 30 tumor region samples were profiled with Agilent mRNA microarrays so that TCRbeta repertoire diversity could be related to the local molecular phenotype. Technical replicate repertoires showed high reproducibility, with mean shared-clone rates around 0.9 and correlation coefficients above 0.95. The study combined TCRbeta repertoire sequencing, expression microarrays and whole-exome sequencing across five regions of each liver tumor, with adjacent normal tissue and blood. What the work shows at the level of the full study, not this receptor alone: Repertoire overlap was found to be higher between tumor regions (mean around 35%) than between tumor-adjacent (around 17%) or tumor-blood (around 15%) pairs, consistent with antigen-driven expansion. Just about 7.5-25% of top clones turned up in all five regions of a tumor, which suggests spatial heterogeneity among tumor-infiltrating T cells. Only four or five patients were included in the study, and the authors note that the findings should be validated in a larger study. Because the samples were bulk and unsorted, CD4+ and CD8+ T cell repertoires could not be compared. A significantly larger repertoire fraction was made up by the top 250 clones in tumors than in blood (p = 0.039). Only the TCR beta chain was sequenced, which likely underestimates true repertoire diversity because unpaired alpha chains were not captured.

This chain is built from TRBV30 and TRBJ2-7; no D gene can be assigned with confidence. Sequences were obtained from tumor tissue from primary liver carcinoma. This clonotype was sampled from a man aged 35 to 55 with primary liver carcinoma and hepatitis B virus infection. The nucleotide sequence is given as TGTGCCTGGAGGGTGGACGGATCAGTCTACGAGCAGTACTTC. Its product reads: CAWRVDGSVYEQYF.